Each of the 5 T cell receptor beta chains below was sequenced from the same sample in a study of tumor-infiltrating lymphocytes in localized non-small cell lung cancer. Data came from immunoSEQ multiplex PCR; TCRdb stores just in-frame clones and leaves some out. Seen here are 20,000 to 25,000 clones, roughly two thirds observed once, and the top ten hold more than 5%. The sample consisted of lung tumor tissue. These receptors were taken from a human donor with non-small cell lung cancer.

This sequence joins TRBV18 and TRBJ1-4; D unclear. CDR1 is KGHSH and CDR2 is LQKENI in the germline V gene. V gave up 2 bases and J gave up 5 bases, with 6 bases separating them. The CDR3 runs to 13 residues. CDR3 DNA: TGTGCCAGCTCACCAACGGGGAATGAAAAACTGTTTTTT. Its translation is CASSPTGNEKLFF.

V is TRBV18 and J is TRBJ2-7, with TRBD1 matching over 8 bases. The germline CDR1 and CDR2 sequences are KGHSH and LQKENI. The CDR3 contains 14 residues. The J segment lost 4 bases and the V segment lost 4 bases, leaving 6 bases of the junction unmatched. DNA of the CDR3: TGTGCCAGCTCACTTGGACAGGGTCGATACGAGCAGTACTTC. Residues: CASSLGQGRYEQYF.

The rearrangement links TRBV5-6 to TRBJ1-2; D is possibly TRBD1 (5 bases). This CDR3 contains 16 residues. CDR1 is SGHDT and CDR2 is YYEEEE in the germline V gene. V dropped 1 base and J dropped 7 bases, with 20 bases sitting between them. The CDR3 DNA follows: TGTGCCAGCAGCTTGTTTGGGGCAGGGAGGCAAGGTGGCTACACCTTC. Amino acid sequence: CASSLFGAGRQGGYTF.

The chain joins TRBV14 to TRBJ2-3; D gene unclear. Germline V gene sequence: CDR1 SGHDN, CDR2 FVKESK. The germline V and J ends were trimmed by 1 base and 5 bases, with 7 bases remaining between them. The CDR3 length is 13 residues. CDR3 region: CASSQGRGDTQYF. Written as DNA, the CDR3 is TGTGCCAGCAGCCAAGGGCGAGGAGATACGCAGTATTTT. The whole variable domain, remainder taken from reference TRBV14 and TRBJ2-3, is EAGVTQFPSHSVIEKGQTVTLRCDPISGHDNLYWYRRVMGKEIKFLLHFVKESKQDESGMPNNRFLAERTGGTYSTLKVQPAELEDSGVYFCASSQGRGDTQYFGPGTRLTVL.

The V call is TRBV7-3, the J call TRBJ1-2; 10 nucleotides agree with TRBD1. The germline CDR1 and CDR2 sequences are SGHTA and FQGTGA. This CDR3 has 13 amino acids. With 9 bases clipped from V and 8 bases from J, the junction kept 9 bases outside the gene matches. For the CDR3, the DNA is TGTGCCAGTAGCGGGACAGGGGAGGGCGGCTACACCTTC. Translating it yields CASSGTGEGGYTF.